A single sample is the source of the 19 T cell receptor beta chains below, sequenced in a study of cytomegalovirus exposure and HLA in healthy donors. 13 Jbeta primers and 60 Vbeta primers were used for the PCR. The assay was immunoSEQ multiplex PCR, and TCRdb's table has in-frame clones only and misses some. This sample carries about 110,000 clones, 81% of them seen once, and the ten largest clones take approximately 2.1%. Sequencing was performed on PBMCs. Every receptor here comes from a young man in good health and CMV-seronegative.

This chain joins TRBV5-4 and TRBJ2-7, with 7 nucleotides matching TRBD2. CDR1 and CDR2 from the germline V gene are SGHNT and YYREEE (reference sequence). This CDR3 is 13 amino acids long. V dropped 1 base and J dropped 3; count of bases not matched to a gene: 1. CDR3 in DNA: TGTGCCAGCAGCTTGTCGGGGGGCTACGAGCAGTACTTC. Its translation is CASSLSGGYEQYF.

This CDR3 reads CASSPWTGVVSGELFF. As DNA, the CDR3 is TGTGCCAGCAGCCCCTGGACAGGGGTGGTCTCCGGGGAGCTGTTTTTT. The chain is built from TRBV7-9 and TRBJ2-2; 9 positions agree with TRBD1. The CDR3 totals 16 residues. Germline V lookup: CDR1 SEHNR, CDR2 FQNEAQ (reference sequence). The V and J ends lost 5 bases and 6 bases, in that order; junction bases with no gene match: 10.

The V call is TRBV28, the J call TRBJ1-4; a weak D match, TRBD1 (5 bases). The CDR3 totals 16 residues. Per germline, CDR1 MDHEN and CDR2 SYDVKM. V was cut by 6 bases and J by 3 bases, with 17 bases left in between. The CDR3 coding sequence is TGTGCCAGCAGGCCCGTGGGGCAAACTTCTAATGAAAAACTGTTTTTT. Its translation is CASRPVGQTSNEKLFF.

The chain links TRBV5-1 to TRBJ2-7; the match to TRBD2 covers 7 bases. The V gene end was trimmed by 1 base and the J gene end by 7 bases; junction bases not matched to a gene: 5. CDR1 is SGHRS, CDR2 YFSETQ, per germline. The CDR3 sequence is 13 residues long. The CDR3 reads CASSLRTSDEQYF. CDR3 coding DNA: TGCGCCAGCAGCTTGCGGACTAGTGATGAGCAGTACTTC.

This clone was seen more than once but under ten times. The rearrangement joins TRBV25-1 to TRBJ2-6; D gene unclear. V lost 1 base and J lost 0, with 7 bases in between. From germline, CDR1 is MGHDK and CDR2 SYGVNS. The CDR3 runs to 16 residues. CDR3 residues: CASSESGISGANVLTF. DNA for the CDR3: TGTGCCAGCAGTGAATCCGGTATCTCTGGGGCCAACGTCCTGACTTTC. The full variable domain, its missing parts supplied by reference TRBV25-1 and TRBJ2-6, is EADIYQTPRYLVIGTGKKITLECSQTMGHDKMYWYQQDPGMELHLIHYSYGVNSTEKGDLSSESTVSRIRTEHFPLTLESARPSHTSQYLCASSESGISGANVLTFGAGSRLTVL.

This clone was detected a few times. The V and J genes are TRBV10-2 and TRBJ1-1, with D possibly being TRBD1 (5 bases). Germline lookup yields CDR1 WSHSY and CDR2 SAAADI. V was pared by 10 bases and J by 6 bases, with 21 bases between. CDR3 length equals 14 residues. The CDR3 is CATGSPGGDAEAFF. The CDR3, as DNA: TGCGCCACGGGATCCCCTGGCGGGGACGCTGAAGCTTTCTTT.

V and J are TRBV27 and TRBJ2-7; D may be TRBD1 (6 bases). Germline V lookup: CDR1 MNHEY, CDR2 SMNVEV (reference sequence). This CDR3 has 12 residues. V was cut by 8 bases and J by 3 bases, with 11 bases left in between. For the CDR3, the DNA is TGTGCCAGCCTGGACAGCTACTACGAGCAGTACTTC. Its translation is CASLDSYYEQYF.

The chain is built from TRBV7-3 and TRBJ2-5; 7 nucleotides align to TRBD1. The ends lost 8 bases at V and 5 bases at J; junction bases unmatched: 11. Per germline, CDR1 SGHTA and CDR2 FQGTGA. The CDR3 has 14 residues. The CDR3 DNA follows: TGTGCCAGCTCGTTAAGAGGGGGCGGGGAGACCCAGTACTTC. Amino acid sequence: CASSLRGGGETQYF.

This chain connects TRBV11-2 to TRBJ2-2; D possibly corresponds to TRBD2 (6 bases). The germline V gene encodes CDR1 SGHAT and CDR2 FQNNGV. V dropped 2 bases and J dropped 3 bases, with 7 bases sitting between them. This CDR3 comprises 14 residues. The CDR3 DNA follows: TGTGCCAGCAGCTTACCGGGAGACACCGGGGAGCTGTTTTTT. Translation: CASSLPGDTGELFF.

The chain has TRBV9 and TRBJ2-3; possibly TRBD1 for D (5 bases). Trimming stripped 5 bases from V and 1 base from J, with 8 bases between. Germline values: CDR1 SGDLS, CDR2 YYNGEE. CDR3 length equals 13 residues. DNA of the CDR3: TGTGCCAGCAGAGGACAAGGCACAGATACGCAGTATTTT. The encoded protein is CASRGQGTDTQYF.

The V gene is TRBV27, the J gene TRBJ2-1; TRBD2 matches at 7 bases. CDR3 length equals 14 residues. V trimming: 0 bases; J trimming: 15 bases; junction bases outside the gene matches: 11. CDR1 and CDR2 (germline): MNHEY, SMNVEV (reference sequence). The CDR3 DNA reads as TGTGCCAGCAGTTTATCGGGGGGAGGGCAGGGTCTGTTCTTC. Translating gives CASSLSGGGQGLFF.

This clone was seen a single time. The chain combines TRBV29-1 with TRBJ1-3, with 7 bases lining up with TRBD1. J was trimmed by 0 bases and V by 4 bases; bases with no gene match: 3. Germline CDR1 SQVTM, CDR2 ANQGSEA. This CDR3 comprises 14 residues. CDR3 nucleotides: TGCAGCGTTGGGGGGACAGTCTCTGGAAACACCATATATTTT. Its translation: CSVGGTVSGNTIYF.

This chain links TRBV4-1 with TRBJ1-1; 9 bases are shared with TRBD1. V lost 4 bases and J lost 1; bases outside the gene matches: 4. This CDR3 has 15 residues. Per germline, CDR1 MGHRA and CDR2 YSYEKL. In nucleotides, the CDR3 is TGCGCCAGCAGCCGCCAACAGGGGGCGAACACTGAAGCTTTCTTT. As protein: CASSRQQGANTEAFF.

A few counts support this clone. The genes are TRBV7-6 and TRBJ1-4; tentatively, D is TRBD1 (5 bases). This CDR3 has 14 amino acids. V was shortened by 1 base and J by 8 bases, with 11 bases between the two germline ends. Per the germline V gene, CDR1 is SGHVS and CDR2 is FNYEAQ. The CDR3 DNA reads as TGTGCCAGCAGCTTAGGGGGGGGTTCGGAAAAACTGTTTTTT. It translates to CASSLGGGSEKLFF.

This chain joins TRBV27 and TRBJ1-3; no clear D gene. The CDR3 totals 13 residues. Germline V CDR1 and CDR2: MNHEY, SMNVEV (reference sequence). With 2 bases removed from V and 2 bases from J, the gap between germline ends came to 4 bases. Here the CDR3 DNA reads TGTGCCAGCAGTTTAACTGCTGGAAACACCATATATTTT. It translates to CASSLTAGNTIYF.

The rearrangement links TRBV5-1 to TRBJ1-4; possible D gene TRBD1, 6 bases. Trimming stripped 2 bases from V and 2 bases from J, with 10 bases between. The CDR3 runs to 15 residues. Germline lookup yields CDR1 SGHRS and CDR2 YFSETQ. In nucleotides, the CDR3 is TGCGCCAGCAGCTTTTTCGGACAGACTAATGAAAAACTGTTTTTT. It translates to CASSFFGQTNEKLFF.

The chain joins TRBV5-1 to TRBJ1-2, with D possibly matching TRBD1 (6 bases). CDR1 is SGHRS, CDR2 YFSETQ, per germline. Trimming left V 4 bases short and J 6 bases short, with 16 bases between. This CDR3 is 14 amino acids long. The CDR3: CASSPGGGSDGYTF. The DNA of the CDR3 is TGCGCCAGCAGCCCGGGAGGGGGATCGGATGGCTACACCTTC.

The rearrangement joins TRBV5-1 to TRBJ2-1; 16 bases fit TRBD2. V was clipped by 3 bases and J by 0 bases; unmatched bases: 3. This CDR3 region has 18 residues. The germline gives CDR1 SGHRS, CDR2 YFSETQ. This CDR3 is CASSSGLAGGSSYNEQFF. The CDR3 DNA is TGCGCCAGCAGCTCGGGACTAGCGGGGGGGAGCTCCTACAATGAGCAGTTCTTC.

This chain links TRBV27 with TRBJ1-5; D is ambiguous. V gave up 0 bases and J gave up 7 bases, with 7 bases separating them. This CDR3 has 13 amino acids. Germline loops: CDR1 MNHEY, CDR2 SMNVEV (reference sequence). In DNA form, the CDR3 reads TGTGCCAGCAGTTTATCGATCGGGCAGCCCCAGCATTTT. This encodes CASSLSIGQPQHF.